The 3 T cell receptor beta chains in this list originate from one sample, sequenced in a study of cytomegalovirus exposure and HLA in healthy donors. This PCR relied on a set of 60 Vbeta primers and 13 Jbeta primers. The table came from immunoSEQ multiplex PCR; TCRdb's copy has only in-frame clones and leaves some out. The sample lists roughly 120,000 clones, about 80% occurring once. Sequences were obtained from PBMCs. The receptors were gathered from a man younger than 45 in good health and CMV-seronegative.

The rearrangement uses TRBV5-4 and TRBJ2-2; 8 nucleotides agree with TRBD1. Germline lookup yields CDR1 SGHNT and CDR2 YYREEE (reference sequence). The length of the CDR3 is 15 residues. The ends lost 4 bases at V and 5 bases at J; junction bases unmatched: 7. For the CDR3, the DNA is TGTGCCAGCAGCCTAGGGACAGGACCAACCGGGGAGCTGTTTTTT. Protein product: CASSLGTGPTGELFF.

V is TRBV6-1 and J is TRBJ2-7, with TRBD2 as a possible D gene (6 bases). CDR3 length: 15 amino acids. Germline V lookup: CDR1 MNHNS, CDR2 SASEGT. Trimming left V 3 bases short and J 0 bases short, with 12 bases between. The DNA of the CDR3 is TGTGCCAGCAGTGAGTGGGACGGGGGCTCCTACGAGCAGTACTTC. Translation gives CASSEWDGGSYEQYF.

The CDR3: CASSLRALAGGTGELFF. The DNA of the CDR3 is TGTGCCAGCAGCTTACGTGCACTAGCGGGAGGAACCGGGGAGCTGTTTTTT. V and J are TRBV7-8 and TRBJ2-2; 12 bases line up with TRBD2. CDR3 length equals 17 residues. Germline V CDR1 and CDR2: SGHVS, FQNEAQ. After removal of 2 bases from V and 5 bases from J, the junction contained 6 bases not matched to a gene.